This T cell receptor (beta chain) derives from a study of shared clonotypes between healthy human individuals. The test was conducted at deep level. TCRdb's copy holds only in-frame clones and misses some; the assay was immunoSEQ multiplex PCR. The sample yields about a million clones, roughly 80% seen once. The ends were cut back, 4 bases at V and 8 bases at J, with 20 bases in the middle. The CDR3 is 16 residues long. Per the germline V gene, CDR1 is MNHEY and CDR2 is SVGAGI. Material for sequencing was memory CD4+ T cells sorted from blood. Subset given: CD45RA-negative fraction. This sequence was found in a young man in good health. The chain uses TRBV6-5 and TRBJ2-2, with no clear D. Written as DNA, the CDR3 is TGTGCCAGCAGTTTACCTCCCCCCGGGCCCCGTGGGGAGCTGTTTTTT. Translating it yields CASSLPPPGPRGELFF.